This TCR beta chain was observed in a study of OX40 agonist ivuxolimab in advanced cancers. Sequencing used immunoSEQ multiplex PCR; TCRdb keeps in-frame clones, though not all of them. The repertoire includes 90,000 to 120,000 clones, under 95% of them detected once, and about 1.2% sits in the top ten. This CDR3 has 13 amino acids. Trimming cost V 5 bases and J 1 base; bases outside gene matches: 1. Per germline, CDR1 SGHVS and CDR2 FNYEAQ. The sequencing used CD4+ or CD8+ T cells sorted from blood, collected in a trial of the OX40 agonist ivuxolimab. The clonotype comes from an adult with an advanced solid tumor such as melanoma, head and neck, liver or kidney cancer. The chain has TRBV7-6 and TRBJ1-1; 7 bases fit TRBD1. CDR3 nucleotide sequence: TGTGCCAGCAGCCGACAGGGGAACACTGAAGCTTTCTTT. Amino acids: CASSRQGNTEAFF.